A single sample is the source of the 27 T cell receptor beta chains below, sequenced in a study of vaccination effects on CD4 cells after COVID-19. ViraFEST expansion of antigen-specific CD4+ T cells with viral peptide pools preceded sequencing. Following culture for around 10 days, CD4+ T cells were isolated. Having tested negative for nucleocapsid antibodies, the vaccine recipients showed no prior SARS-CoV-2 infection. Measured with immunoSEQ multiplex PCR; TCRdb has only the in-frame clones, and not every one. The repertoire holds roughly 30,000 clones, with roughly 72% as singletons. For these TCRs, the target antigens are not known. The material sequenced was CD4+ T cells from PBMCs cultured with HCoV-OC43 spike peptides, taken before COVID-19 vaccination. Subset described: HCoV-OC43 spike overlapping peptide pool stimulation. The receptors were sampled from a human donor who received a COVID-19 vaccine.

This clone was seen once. CDR3: CASRLGTGSNYGYTF. CDR3 nucleotide sequence: TGTGCCAGCAGACTCGGGACAGGCTCCAACTATGGCTACACCTTC. The chain uses TRBV2 and TRBJ1-2, with 8 bases aligning to TRBD1. The J segment lost 2 bases and the V segment lost 6 bases, leaving 8 bases of the junction unmatched. The germline gives CDR1 SNHLY, CDR2 FYNNEI. The CDR3 extends over 15 amino acids.

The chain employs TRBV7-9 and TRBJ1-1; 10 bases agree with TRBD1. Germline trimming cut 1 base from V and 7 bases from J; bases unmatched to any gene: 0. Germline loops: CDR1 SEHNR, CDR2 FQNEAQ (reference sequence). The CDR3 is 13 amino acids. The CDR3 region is CASSLGTGGEAFF. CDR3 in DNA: TGTGCCAGCAGCTTAGGGACAGGGGGTGAAGCTTTCTTT.

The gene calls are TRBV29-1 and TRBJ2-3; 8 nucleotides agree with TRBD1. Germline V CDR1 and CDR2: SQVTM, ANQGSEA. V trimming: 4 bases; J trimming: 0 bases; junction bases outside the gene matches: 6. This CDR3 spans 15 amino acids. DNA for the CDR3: TGCAGCGTTGCGGCAGGGGGCACTAGCACAGATACGCAGTATTTT. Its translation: CSVAAGGTSTDTQYF.

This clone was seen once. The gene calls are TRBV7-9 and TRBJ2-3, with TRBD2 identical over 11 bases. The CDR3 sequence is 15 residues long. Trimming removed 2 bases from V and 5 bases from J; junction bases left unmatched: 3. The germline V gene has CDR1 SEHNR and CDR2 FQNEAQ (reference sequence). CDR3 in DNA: TGTGCCAGCAGCTTACTAGCGGGAGGATTAGATACGCAGTATTTT. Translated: CASSLLAGGLDTQYF. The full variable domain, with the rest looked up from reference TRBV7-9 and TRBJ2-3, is DTGVSQNPRHKITKRGQNVTFRCDPISEHNRLYWYRQTLGQGPEFLTYFQNEAQLEKSRLLSDRFSAERPKGSFSTLEIQRTEQGDSAMYLCASSLLAGGLDTQYFGPGTRLTVL.

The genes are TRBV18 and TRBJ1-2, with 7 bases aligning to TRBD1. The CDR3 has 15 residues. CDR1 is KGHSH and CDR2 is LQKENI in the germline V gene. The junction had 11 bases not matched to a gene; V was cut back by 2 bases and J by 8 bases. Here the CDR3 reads CASSPEAGGFGGYTF. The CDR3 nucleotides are TGTGCCAGCTCACCAGAAGCAGGGGGGTTCGGGGGCTACACCTTC.

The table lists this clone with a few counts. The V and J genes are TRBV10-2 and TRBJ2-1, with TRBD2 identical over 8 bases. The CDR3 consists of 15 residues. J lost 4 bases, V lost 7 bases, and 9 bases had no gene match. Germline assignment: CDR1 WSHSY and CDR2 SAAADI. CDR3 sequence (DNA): TGCGCCAGCACGGGGTGGAGCGGGAGTTACAATGAGCAGTTCTTC. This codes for CASTGWSGSYNEQFF.

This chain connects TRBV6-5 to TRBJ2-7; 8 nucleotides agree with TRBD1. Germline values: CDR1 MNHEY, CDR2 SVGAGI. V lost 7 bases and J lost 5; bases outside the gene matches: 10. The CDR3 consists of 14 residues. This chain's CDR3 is CASNHPGQDHEQYF. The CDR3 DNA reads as TGTGCCAGCAACCACCCGGGACAGGACCACGAGCAGTACTTC.

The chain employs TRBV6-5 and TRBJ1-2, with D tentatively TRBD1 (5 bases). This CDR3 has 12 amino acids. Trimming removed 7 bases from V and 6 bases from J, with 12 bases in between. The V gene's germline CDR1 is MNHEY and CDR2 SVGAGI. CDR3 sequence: CASIKGYNGYTF. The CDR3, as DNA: TGTGCCAGCATCAAGGGGTATAATGGCTACACCTTC.

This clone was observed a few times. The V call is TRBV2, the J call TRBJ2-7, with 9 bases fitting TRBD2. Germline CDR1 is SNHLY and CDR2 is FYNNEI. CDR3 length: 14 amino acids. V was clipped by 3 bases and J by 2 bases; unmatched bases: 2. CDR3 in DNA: TGTGCCAGCAGTGATTTAGCGGGGGCCTACGAGCAGTACTTC. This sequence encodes CASSDLAGAYEQYF.

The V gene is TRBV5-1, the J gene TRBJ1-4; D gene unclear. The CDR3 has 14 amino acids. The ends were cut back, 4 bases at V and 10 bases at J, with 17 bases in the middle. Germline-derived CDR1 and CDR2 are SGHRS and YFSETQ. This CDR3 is CASSVRPAEGKLFF. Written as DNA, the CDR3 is TGCGCCAGCAGCGTACGCCCTGCGGAGGGAAAACTGTTTTTT.

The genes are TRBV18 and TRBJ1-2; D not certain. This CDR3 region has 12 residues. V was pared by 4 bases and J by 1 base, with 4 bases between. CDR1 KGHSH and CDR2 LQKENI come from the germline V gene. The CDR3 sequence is CASSHNNYGYTF. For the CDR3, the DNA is TGTGCCAGCTCACACAATAACTATGGCTACACCTTC. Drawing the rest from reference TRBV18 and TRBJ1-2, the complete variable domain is NAGVMQNPRHLVRRRGQEARLRCSPMKGHSHVYWYRQLPEEGLKFMVYLQKENIIDESGMPKERFSAEFPKEGPSILRIQQVVRGDSAAYFCASSHNNYGYTFGSGTRLTVV.

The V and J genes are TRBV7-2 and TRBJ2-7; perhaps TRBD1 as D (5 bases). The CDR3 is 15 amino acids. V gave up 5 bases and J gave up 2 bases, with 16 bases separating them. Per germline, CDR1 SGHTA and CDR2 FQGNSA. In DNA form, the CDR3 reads TGTGCCAGCAGCCCATCTCAGGGAAATCCCTACGAGCAGTACTTC. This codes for CASSPSQGNPYEQYF.

Written as DNA, the CDR3 is TGTGCCAGCAGTGCTTACGGTCAGCCCCAGCATTTT. Protein: CASSAYGQPQHF. The rearrangement links TRBV6-2 or TRBV6-3 to TRBJ1-5, with D uncertain. This CDR3 region has 12 residues. Germline loops: CDR1 MNHEY, CDR2 SVGEGT. Trimming shortened V by 5 bases and J by 6 bases, and 8 bases separated the two germline ends.

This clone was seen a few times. CDR3: CASSQEVLQGNTIYF. The CDR3, as DNA: TGTGCCAGCAGCCAGGAGGTCCTACAGGGAAACACCATATATTTT. The rearrangement uses TRBV3-1 (or the pseudogene TRBV3-2) and TRBJ1-3; D gene uncertain. Looked up from germline, CDR1 is LGHDT and CDR2 is YNNKEL (reference sequence). Trimming took off 3 bases at V and 4 bases at J, with 13 bases between the two ends. The CDR3 covers 15 residues.

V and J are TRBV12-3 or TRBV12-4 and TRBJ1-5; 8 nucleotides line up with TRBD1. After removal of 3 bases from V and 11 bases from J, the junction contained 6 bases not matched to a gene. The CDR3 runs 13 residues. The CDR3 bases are TGTGCCAGCAGTTTCGGGCTGACAGGGGCCCAGCATTTT. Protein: CASSFGLTGAQHF.

For the CDR3, the DNA is TGTGCCAGCAGTTACCGACAGAACACTGAAGCTTTCTTT. Translated, it gives CASSYRQNTEAFF. This chain links TRBV6-5 with TRBJ1-1; D remains unclear. The CDR3 length is 13 residues. Germline-derived CDR1 and CDR2 are MNHEY and SVGAGI. V was cut by 2 bases and J by 1 base, with 5 bases left in between.

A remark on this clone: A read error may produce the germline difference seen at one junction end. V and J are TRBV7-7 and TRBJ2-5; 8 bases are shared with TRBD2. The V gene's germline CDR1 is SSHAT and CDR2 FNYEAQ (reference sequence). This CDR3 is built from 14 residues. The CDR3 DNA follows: TGTGCTAGCAGCCCCGGGACTAGTGGGGAGACCCAGTACTTC. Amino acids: CASSPGTSGETQYF.

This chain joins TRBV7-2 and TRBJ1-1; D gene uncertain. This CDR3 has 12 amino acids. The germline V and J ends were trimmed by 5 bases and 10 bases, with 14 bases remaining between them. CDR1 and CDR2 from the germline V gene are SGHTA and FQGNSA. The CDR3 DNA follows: TGTGCCAGCAGCCTCCTTGGTCTCGGAGCTTTCTTT. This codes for CASSLLGLGAFF.

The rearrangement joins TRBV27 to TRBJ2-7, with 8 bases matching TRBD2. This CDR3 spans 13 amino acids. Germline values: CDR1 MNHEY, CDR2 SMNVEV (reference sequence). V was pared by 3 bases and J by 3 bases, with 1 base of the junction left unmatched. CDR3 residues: CASSFTSGYEQYF. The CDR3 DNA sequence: TGTGCCAGCAGTTTCACTAGCGGCTACGAGCAGTACTTC.

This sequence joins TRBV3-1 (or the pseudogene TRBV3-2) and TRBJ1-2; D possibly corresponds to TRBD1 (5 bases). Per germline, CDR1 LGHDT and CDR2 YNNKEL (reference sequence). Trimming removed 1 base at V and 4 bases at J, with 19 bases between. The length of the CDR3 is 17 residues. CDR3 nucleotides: TGTGCCAGCAGCCAAGGACGGGGCCAGGGAGGAACCTATGGCTACACCTTC. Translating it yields CASSQGRGQGGTYGYTF.

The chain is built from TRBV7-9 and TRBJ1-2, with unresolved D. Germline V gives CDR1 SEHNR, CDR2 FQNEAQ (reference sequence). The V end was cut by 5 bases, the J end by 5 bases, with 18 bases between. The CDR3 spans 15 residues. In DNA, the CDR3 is TGTGCCAGCAGCCGTGAAGTGCGTTCTGTGTATGGCTACACCTTC. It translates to CASSREVRSVYGYTF.

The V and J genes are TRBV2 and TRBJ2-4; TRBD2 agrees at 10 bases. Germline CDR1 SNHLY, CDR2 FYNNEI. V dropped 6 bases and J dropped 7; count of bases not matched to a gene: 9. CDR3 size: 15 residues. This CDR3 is CASREILAGANIQYF. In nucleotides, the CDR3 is TGTGCCAGCAGAGAAATTCTAGCGGGAGCCAACATTCAGTACTTC.

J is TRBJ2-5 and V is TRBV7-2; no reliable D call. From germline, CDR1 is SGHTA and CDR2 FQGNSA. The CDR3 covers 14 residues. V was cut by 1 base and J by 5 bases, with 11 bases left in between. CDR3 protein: CASSLGPLGETQYF. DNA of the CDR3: TGTGCCAGCAGCTTAGGCCCCCTGGGGGAGACCCAGTACTTC.

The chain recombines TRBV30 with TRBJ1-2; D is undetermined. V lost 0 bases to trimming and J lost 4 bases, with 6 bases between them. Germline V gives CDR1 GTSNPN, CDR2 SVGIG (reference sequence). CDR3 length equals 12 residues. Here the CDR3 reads CAWSVPLYGYTF. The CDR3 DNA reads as TGTGCCTGGAGTGTACCCCTCTATGGCTACACCTTC.

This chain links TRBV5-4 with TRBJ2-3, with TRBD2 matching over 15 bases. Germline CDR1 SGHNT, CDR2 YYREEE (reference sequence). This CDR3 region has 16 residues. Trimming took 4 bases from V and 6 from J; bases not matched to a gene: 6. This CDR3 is CASSAGLAGGPDTQYF. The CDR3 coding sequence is TGTGCCAGCAGCGCCGGACTAGCGGGAGGGCCTGATACGCAGTATTTT.

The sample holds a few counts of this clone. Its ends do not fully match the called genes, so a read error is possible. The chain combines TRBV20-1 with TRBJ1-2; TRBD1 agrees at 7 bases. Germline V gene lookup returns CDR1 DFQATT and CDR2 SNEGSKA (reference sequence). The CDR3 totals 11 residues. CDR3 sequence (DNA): TGCAGTGCGGTTAACTACAGGGGAGCAGCCTTC. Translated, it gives CSAVNYRGAAF.

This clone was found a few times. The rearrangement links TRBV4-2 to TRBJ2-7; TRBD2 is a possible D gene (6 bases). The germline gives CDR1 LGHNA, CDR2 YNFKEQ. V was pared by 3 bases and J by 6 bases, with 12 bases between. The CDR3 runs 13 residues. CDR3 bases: TGTGCCAGCAGCCAGTTGTGGGGAGGCGAGCAGTACTTC. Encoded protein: CASSQLWGGEQYF.